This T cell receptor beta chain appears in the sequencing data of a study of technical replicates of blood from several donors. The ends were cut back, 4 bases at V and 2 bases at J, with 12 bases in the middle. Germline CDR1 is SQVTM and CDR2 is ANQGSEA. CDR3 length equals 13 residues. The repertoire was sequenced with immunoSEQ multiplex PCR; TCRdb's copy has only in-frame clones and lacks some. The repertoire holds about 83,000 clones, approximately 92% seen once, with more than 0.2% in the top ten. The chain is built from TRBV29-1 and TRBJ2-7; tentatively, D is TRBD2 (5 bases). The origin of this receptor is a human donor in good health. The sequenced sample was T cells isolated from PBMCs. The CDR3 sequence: CSVGLTGTYEQYF. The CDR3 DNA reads TGCAGCGTTGGTCTAACCGGGACCTACGAGCAGTACTTC.